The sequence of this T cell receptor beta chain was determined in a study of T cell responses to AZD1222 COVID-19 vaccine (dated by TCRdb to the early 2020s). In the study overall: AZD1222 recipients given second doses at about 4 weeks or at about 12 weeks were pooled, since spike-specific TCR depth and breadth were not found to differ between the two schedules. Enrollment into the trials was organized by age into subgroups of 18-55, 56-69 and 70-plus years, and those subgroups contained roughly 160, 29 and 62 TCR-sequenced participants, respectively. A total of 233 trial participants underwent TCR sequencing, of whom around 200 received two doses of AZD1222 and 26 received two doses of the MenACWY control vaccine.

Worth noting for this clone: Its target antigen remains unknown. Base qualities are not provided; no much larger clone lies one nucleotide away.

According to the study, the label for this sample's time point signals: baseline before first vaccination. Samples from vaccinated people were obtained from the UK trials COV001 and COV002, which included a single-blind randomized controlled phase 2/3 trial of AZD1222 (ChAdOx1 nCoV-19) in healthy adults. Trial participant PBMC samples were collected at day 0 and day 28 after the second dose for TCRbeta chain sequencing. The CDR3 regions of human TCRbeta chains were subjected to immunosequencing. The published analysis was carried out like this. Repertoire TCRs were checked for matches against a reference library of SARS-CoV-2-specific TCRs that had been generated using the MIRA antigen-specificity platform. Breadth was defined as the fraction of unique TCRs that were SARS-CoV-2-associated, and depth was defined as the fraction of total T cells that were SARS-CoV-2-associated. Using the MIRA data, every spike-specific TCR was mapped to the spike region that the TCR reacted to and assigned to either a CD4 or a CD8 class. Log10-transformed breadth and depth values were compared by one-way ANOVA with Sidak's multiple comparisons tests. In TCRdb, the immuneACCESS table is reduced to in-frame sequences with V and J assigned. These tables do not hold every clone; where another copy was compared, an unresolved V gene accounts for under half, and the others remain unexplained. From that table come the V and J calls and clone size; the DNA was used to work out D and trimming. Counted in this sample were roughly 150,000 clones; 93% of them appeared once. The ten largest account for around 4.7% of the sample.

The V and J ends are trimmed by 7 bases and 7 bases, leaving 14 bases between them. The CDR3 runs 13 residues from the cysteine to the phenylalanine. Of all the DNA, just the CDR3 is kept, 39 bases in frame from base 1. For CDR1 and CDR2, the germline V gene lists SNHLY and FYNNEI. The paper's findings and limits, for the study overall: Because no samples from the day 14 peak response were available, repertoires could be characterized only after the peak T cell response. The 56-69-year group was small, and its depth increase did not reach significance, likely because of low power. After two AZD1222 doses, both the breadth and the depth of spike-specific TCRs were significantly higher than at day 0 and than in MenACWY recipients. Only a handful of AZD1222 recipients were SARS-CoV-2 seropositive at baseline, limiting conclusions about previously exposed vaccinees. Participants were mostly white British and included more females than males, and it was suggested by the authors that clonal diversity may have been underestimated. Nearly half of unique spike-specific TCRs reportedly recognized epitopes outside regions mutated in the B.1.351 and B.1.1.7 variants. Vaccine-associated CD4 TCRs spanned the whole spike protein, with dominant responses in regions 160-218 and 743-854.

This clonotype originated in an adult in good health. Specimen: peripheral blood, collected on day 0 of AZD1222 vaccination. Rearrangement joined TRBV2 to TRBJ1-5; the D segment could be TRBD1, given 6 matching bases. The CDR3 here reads CASTVMGAQPQHF. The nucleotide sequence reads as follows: TGTGCCAGCACCGTTATGGGGGCACAGCCCCAGCATTTT.